One and the same sample provided the 13 T cell receptor beta chains below, sequenced in a study of T-cell reconstitution after alpha-beta-depleted transplantation in children. Construction of the TCRbeta library involved unique molecular identifiers. TCRdb called the PCR reads again in MiXCR, with one record for every CDR3 protein. The data contain about 230,000 distinct CDR3 sequences, approximately 10% of them singletons. Sample: PBMCs, taken before TCRalphabeta/CD19-depleted stem cell transplant. All receptors come from a child less than two years old with acute myeloid leukemia, due to receive a stem cell transplant.

This clonotype was seen many times. The chain employs TRBV19 and TRBJ1-2; D is undetermined. The CDR3 is 16 amino acids. From germline, CDR1 is LNHDA and CDR2 SQIVND (reference sequence). The ends were cut back, 3 bases at V and 2 bases at J, with 16 bases in the middle. The CDR3 coding sequence is TGTGCCAGTAGTATGGACTTTGCGGGAGACAACTATGGCTACACCTTC. Encoded protein: CASSMDFAGDNYGYTF.

Concerning this clonotype: An end of the junction differs from the germline gene, which may be a read error. J is TRBJ2-3 and V is TRBV9, with D unresolved. CDR1 is SGDLS and CDR2 is YYNGEE in the germline V gene. CDR3 length equals 13 residues. The CDR3 protein is CGSSVAVWDTQYF. The CDR3 nucleotides read TGTGGCAGCAGCGTAGCCGTGTGGGATACGCAGTATTTT.

For this clonotype: Since a much larger clone is just one base distant, this may be a read error. J is TRBJ2-3 and V is TRBV12-3 or TRBV12-4; D possibly corresponds to TRBD2 (5 bases). The CDR3 sequence is 15 residues long. In DNA, the CDR3 is TGTGCCAGCATTTTAGGAGGACGAGTCACAGATACGCAGTATTTT. Its protein is CASILGGRVTDTQYF.

This clonotype was seen repeatedly, ten times or more. This chain links TRBV20-1 with TRBJ2-7; 7 bases match TRBD2. Germline trimming cut 0 bases from V and 4 bases from J; bases unmatched to any gene: 9. This CDR3 spans 15 amino acids. Germline loops: CDR1 DFQATT, CDR2 SNEGSKA (reference sequence). The CDR3 DNA follows: TGCAGTGCTAGAGATCTGGCTAGCGGACTTTACGAGCAGTACTTC. This encodes CSARDLASGLYEQYF.

The chain recombines TRBV7-4 with TRBJ1-5; TRBD1 is a possible D gene (5 bases). CDR1 is SGHVT and CDR2 is SQSDAQ in the germline V gene. V lost 10 bases, J lost 2 bases, and 15 bases lay in between. The CDR3 is 14 residues long. This chain's CDR3 is CATSTDSRNQPQHF. CDR3 coding DNA: TGTGCCACCTCCACCGACAGCCGCAATCAGCCCCAGCATTTT. The whole variable domain, filled in from reference TRBV7-4 and TRBJ1-5, reads GAGVSQSPRYKVAKRGRDVALRCDSISGHVTLYWYRQTLGQGSEVLTYSQSDAQRDKSGRPSGRFSAERPERSVSTLKIQRTEQGDSAVYLCATSTDSRNQPQHFGDGTRLSIL.

The sample holds many counts of this clonotype. V is TRBV20-1 and J is TRBJ2-7, with 7 positions matching TRBD2. The V and J ends lost 2 bases and 2 bases, in that order; junction bases with no gene match: 6. Per germline, CDR1 DFQATT and CDR2 SNEGSKA (reference sequence). This CDR3 has 14 residues. This CDR3 reads CSARRWGTTYEQYF. CDR3 sequence (DNA): TGCAGTGCTAGACGTTGGGGGACTACCTACGAGCAGTACTTC.

This clonotype was observed a handful of times. The gene calls are TRBV30 and TRBJ1-3; D gene unclear. Germline CDR1 and CDR2: GTSNPN and SVGIG (reference sequence). CDR3 length: 12 residues. Trimming pared 5 bases from V and 4 bases from J, leaving 9 bases between. As DNA, the CDR3 is TGTGCCTGGGGTGCGGGAGGAAACACCATATATTTT. Its protein product is CAWGAGGNTIYF.

This clonotype appeared many times. CDR3 sequence: CASSGDTQETQYF. The CDR3 coding sequence is TGCGCCAGCAGTGGGGACACCCAAGAGACCCAGTACTTC. This chain uses TRBV10-1 with TRBJ2-5, with D perhaps TRBD1 (6 bases). This CDR3 is 13 amino acids long. The V end was cut by 4 bases, the J end by 1 base, with 7 bases between. Germline CDR1 reads WNHNN; CDR2 reads SYGVQD (reference sequence).

Ten or more counts support this clonotype. This chain links TRBV12-3 or TRBV12-4 with TRBJ2-3, with D perhaps matching TRBD2 (5 bases). Trimming took 5 bases from V and 1 from J, leaving 16 bases between them. This CDR3 contains 16 residues. The CDR3 region has the DNA TGTGCCAGCAGTCCCCGGGGAAGCTTCGGCACAGATACGCAGTATTTT. It codes for CASSPRGSFGTDTQYF.

Ten or more counts support this clonotype. This chain connects TRBV11-2 to TRBJ1-6; D ambiguous. Germline V gene sequence: CDR1 SGHAT, CDR2 FQNNGV. V lost 10 bases and J 5 bases, leaving 15 bases between the germline ends. There are 14 residues in the CDR3. This CDR3 is CATCGVFHNSPLHF. CDR3 coding DNA: TGTGCCACCTGCGGGGTGTTCCATAATTCACCCCTCCACTTT. Variable domain in full (rest from reference TRBV11-2 and TRBJ1-6): EAGVAQSPRYKIIEKRQSVAFWCNPISGHATLYWYQQILGQGPKLLIQFQNNGVVDDSQLPKDRFSAERLKGVDSTLKIQPAKLEDSAVYLCATCGVFHNSPLHFGNGTRLTVT.

In this sample, this clonotype turned up many times. V and J are TRBV12-3 or TRBV12-4 and TRBJ2-6; D unclear. The CDR3 contains 15 residues. Trimming stripped 0 bases from V and 0 bases from J, with 3 bases between. CDR3 DNA: TGTGCCAGCAGTTTAGCGGTCTCTGGGGCCAACGTCCTGACTTTC. It translates to CASSLAVSGANVLTF.

This clonotype has a count of ten or more. The chain recombines TRBV15 with TRBJ1-1; a possible D gene is TRBD1 (5 bases). There are 14 residues in the CDR3. The germline V gene encodes CDR1 LNHNV and CDR2 YYDKDF (reference sequence). V lost 7 bases to trimming and J lost 6 bases, with 18 bases between them. The CDR3 sequence: CATTWDRGGAEAFF. CDR3 sequence (DNA): TGTGCCACCACCTGGGACCGCGGAGGGGCTGAAGCTTTCTTT.

Comments on this clonotype: This CDR3 is missing its conserved last phenylalanine or tryptophan, likely due to a read error. This chain links TRBV29-1 with TRBJ1-2, with D tentatively TRBD1 (5 bases). CDR3 size: 12 residues. CDR1 SQVTM and CDR2 ANQGSEA come from the germline V gene. The CDR3 loop reads CSVPDKGMGYTL. In nucleotides, the CDR3 is TGCAGTGTGCCGGACAAAGGCATGGGCTACACCCTC.